The 10 T cell receptor beta chains in this list originate from one sample, sequenced in a study of PD-L1 blockade in urothelial cancer. Method: immunoSEQ multiplex PCR; TCRdb's copy keeps in-frame clones and lacks some. The sample has 70,000 to 80,000 clones, just under 85% seen once. The time point denotes: pretreatment peripheral blood. The sample was PBMCs, taken around atezolizumab (anti-PD-L1) treatment. These receptors all stem from a man in his forties or fifties with urothelial cancer.

The CDR3 here is CASSLLGQGAGSNEQFF. The CDR3 DNA reads as TGTGCCAGCAGTTTACTCGGACAGGGGGCAGGTTCGAATGAGCAGTTCTTC. The rearrangement links TRBV28 to TRBJ2-1; 11 bases line up with TRBD1. The length of the CDR3 is 17 residues. With 2 bases clipped from V and 7 bases from J, the junction kept 10 bases outside the gene matches. Germline V gene lookup returns CDR1 MDHEN and CDR2 SYDVKM.

The chain uses TRBV11-2 and TRBJ2-3; 8 bases align to TRBD1. The CDR3 sequence is 15 residues long. With V trimmed by 5 bases and J by 3 bases, 7 bases remained unmatched. Per germline, CDR1 SGHAT and CDR2 FQNNGV. This CDR3 reads CASSPGQGETDTQYF. CDR3 sequence (DNA): TGTGCCAGCAGCCCCGGACAGGGAGAGACAGATACGCAGTATTTT.

The rearrangement joins TRBV2 to TRBJ1-1; 12 bases map to TRBD1. Trimming cost V 5 bases and J 7 bases; bases outside gene matches: 11. The CDR3 is 16 amino acids. Germline V gene data show CDR1 as SNHLY and CDR2 as FYNNEI. The CDR3 loop is CASSSGQGARRNEAFF. The CDR3 nucleotides are TGTGCCAGCAGTTCGGGACAGGGGGCAAGGAGGAATGAAGCTTTCTTT.

The chain carries TRBV29-1 and TRBJ2-1; perhaps TRBD1 as D (6 bases). The CDR3 has 15 residues. Trimming removed 6 bases at V and 2 bases at J, with 17 bases between. Germline CDR1 SQVTM, CDR2 ANQGSEA. CDR3 nucleotide sequence: TGCAGCGTGGCCGCGGACAGTGCCACCTACAATGAGCAGTTCTTC. Translating it yields CSVAADSATYNEQFF.

This chain uses TRBV6-5 with TRBJ2-2; 11 bases align to TRBD2. J was trimmed by 4 bases and V by 2 bases; bases with no gene match: 3. This CDR3 contains 16 residues. Per germline, CDR1 MNHEY and CDR2 SVGAGI. CDR3: CASSYRLAGGTGELFF. The DNA for the CDR3 is TGTGCCAGCAGTTACCGTCTAGCGGGAGGCACCGGGGAGCTGTTTTTT.

V is TRBV29-1 and J is TRBJ2-5; D perhaps matches TRBD1 (5 bases). Germline V gene lookup returns CDR1 SQVTM and CDR2 ANQGSEA. Trimming removed 6 bases at V and 0 bases at J, with 11 bases between. The CDR3 is 13 amino acids. The CDR3 coding sequence is TGCAGCGTCCCGCCGGACAACCAAGAGACCCAGTACTTC. The encoded protein is CSVPPDNQETQYF.

The chain recombines TRBV28 with TRBJ2-1; D may be TRBD2 (5 bases). Germline CDR1 reads MDHEN; CDR2 reads SYDVKM. The CDR3 is made up of 15 amino acids. V dropped 3 bases and J dropped 3 bases, with 12 bases sitting between them. CDR3 region: CASSFVGAGYNEQFF. The CDR3 region has the DNA TGTGCCAGCAGTTTTGTGGGAGCAGGCTACAATGAGCAGTTCTTC.

The chain has TRBV28 and TRBJ1-5; possibly TRBD1 for D (6 bases). The CDR3 spans 12 residues. The germline V gene has CDR1 MDHEN and CDR2 SYDVKM. The germline V and J ends were trimmed by 6 bases and 6 bases, with 9 bases remaining between them. CDR3 region: CASSQGTQPQHF. The DNA for the CDR3 is TGTGCCAGCAGCCAGGGGACTCAGCCCCAGCATTTT.

V is TRBV28 and J is TRBJ2-7; D not resolved. This CDR3 has 15 residues. CDR1 is MDHEN, CDR2 SYDVKM, per germline. Deletions cut 5 bases from V and 5 bases from J, with 19 bases between. DNA for the CDR3: TGTGCCAGCAGTCCGATAGAAGAGAAGTTGGACGAGCAGTACTTC. Translating it yields CASSPIEEKLDEQYF.

This clone was recorded once. V is TRBV7-9 and J is TRBJ1-4; the match to TRBD1 covers 7 bases. Germline assignment: CDR1 SEHNR and CDR2 FQNEAQ (reference sequence). The CDR3 has 14 residues. With V trimmed by 0 bases and J by 7 bases, 2 bases remained unmatched. The CDR3 loop reads CASSLAGGGEKLFF. The CDR3 DNA follows: TGTGCCAGCAGCTTAGCAGGGGGCGGTGAAAAACTGTTTTTT.